This T cell receptor beta chain appears in the sequencing data of a study of shared clonotypes between healthy human individuals. Across the study: Per-donor plates numbered three CD4 naive, three CD4 memory, two CD8 naive and one CD8 memory. Study conclusions and caveats: Richness estimates generally favored naive over memory subsets.

The trim removed 1 base at V and 9 bases at J, leaving 7 bases unmatched. The CDR3 consists of 15 residues. Germline CDR1 is SGHAT and CDR2 is FQNNGV. In the sorted-subset replicate PCRs, 150 to 200 ng DNA, roughly 30,000 T cell genomes, was used. Produced via immunoSEQ multiplex PCR; TCRdb's table is partial and in-frame only. The sample contains 850,000 to 1,200,000 clones, about 75% of which appear only once. About this clone: Its specificity is not known.

Sequenced input: memory CD4+ T cells sorted from blood. Specified subset: CD45RA-negative fraction. The TCR originated in a man younger than 35 in good health. The rearrangement joins TRBV11-2 to TRBJ2-3, with 10 bases that match TRBD2. CDR3 residues: CASSLGLAGVGTQYF. CDR3 DNA: TGTGCCAGCAGCTTAGGCCTAGCGGGGGTTGGGACGCAGTATTTT. Variable domain in full (rest from reference TRBV11-2 and TRBJ2-3): EAGVAQSPRYKIIEKRQSVAFWCNPISGHATLYWYQQILGQGPKLLIQFQNNGVVDDSQLPKDRFSAERLKGVDSTLKIQPAKLEDSAVYLCASSLGLAGVGTQYFGPGTRLTVL.